Listed here is a single T cell receptor beta chain. Its antigen is unknown. The source of the sample is a study of T-cell memory formation after mild COVID-19. Study summary: Among the donors, TCR clusters were largely specific to each donor. Notes on the study in general: CD4+ bias marked clones expanding day 15 to 37, unlike balanced contracting clones. Most CD4+ clones that shrank were in CM and EM, while CD8+ ones turned up in EMRA.

Per the germline V gene, CDR1 is MGHDK and CDR2 is SYGVNS. The CDR3 has 15 residues. V lost 5 bases and J 0 bases, leaving 10 bases between the germline ends. cDNA libraries for TCR alpha and TCR beta, carrying sample barcodes and UMIs, came from 5'RACE with constant-segment primers. TCRdb analysed the 5' RACE reads with MiXCR anew, one entry per CDR3 protein. In the table there are about 190,000 distinct CDR3 sequences, approximately 16% of which are singletons. The sequence came from an adult woman who had mild COVID-19 (a few samples of this study predate the infection). Cell type and time point are not known. The chain joins TRBV25-1 to TRBJ1-4; D perhaps matches TRBD1 (5 bases). Sequencing was performed on PBMCs or a T cell subset sorted from them (not recorded which). In DNA, the CDR3 is TGTGCCAGCAGTAGTACAGGTTCAACTAATGAAAAACTGTTTTTT. It specifies CASSSTGSTNEKLFF. Drawing the rest from reference TRBV25-1 and TRBJ1-4, the complete variable domain is EADIYQTPRYLVIGTGKKITLECSQTMGHDKMYWYQQDPGMELHLIHYSYGVNSTEKGDLSSESTVSRIRTEHFPLTLESARPSHTSQYLCASSSTGSTNEKLFFGSGTQLSVL.